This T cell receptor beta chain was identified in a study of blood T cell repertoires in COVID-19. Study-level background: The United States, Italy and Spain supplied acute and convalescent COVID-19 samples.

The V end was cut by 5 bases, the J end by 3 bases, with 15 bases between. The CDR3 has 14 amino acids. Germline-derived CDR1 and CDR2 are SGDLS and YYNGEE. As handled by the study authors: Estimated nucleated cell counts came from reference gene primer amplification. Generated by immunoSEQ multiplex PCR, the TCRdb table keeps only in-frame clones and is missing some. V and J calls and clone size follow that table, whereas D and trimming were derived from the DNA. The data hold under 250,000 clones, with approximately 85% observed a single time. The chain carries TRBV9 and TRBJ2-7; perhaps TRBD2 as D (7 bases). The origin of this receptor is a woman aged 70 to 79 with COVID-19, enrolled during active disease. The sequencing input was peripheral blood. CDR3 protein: CASSGRGPGYEQYF. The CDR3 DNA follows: TGTGCCAGCAGTGGGCGGGGGCCGGGCTACGAGCAGTACTTC.